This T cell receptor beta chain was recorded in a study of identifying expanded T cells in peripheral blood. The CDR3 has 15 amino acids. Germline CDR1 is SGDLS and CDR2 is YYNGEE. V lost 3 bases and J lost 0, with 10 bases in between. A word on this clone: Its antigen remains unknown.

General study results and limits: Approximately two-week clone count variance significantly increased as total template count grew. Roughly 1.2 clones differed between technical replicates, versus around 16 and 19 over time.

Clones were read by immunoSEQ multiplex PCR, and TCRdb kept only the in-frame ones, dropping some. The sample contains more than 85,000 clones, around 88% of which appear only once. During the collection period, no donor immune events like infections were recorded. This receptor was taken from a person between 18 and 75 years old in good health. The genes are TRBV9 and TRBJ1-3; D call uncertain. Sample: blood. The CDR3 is CASSAGLNSGNTIYF. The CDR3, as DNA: TGTGCCAGCAGCGCGGGCCTTAACTCTGGAAACACCATATATTTT.